The clone carrying this TCR beta chain has ten or more counts. Its cognate antigen is unknown. This entry belongs to a study of prognosis after radiotherapy for stage I lung cancer. Study outcomes and limitations: Any tumor specificity that the expanded TCR clones may have had was not determined. The study found lower Shannon entropy after stereotactic body radiation therapy in patients who developed distant metastases.

Genomic DNA was subjected to two-round multiplex PCR for amplification of TCR beta CDR3. TRBV and TRBJ genes each had their own specific primers in first-round PCR. MiXCR, applied by TCRdb to the multiplex PCR reads, yields one record per CDR3 protein. The table lists approximately 28,000 distinct CDR3 sequences, around 43% of them singletons. For each of two time points, a roughly 6.2-milliliter draw of peripheral blood was taken. Germline CDR1 is MNHEY and CDR2 is SVGEGT. With 2 bases removed from V and 6 bases from J, the gap between germline ends came to 5 bases. The length of the CDR3 is 12 residues.

This clonotype was sampled from a donor over 45 with non-small cell lung cancer. This chain links TRBV6-2 or TRBV6-3 with TRBJ2-1; the D is unclear. The sequencing used PBMCs, collected before or after stereotactic body radiation therapy (not recorded which). The CDR3 DNA sequence: TGTGCCAGCAGTTACAGTATCAATGAGCAGTTCTTC. This translates into CASSYSINEQFF.